This T cell receptor beta chain is drawn from a study of T cells in Graves' hyperthyroidism and ophthalmopathy. About the research overall: Peripheral blood was taken when the disease was first diagnosed, before any treatment began.

Overall study results and limits: Separating ophthalmopathy from stable hyperthyroidism was achieved by a 13 V-J model.

There were TCR beta CDR3 regions amplified from RNA transcripts. TCR CDR3 regions were first amplified by RT-PCR with HTBI primers. From the multiplex PCR reads, TCRdb called clonotypes with MiXCR, one entry per CDR3 protein. Among approximately 260,000 distinct CDR3 sequences, roughly 15% were seen once, and the ten largest hold over 25%. A remark on this clonotype: Its cognate antigen is unknown.

The V gene lost 5 bases and the J gene lost 5 bases, with 15 bases spanning the gap. Germline V CDR1 and CDR2: MNHNS, SASEGT. This CDR3 is 15 amino acids long. The receptor was derived from a woman aged 45-59 years with Graves' hyperthyroidism that later progressed to Graves' ophthalmopathy. Material for sequencing was blood. The rearrangement links TRBV6-1 to TRBJ2-2; TRBD1 is a possible D gene (6 bases). In nucleotides, the CDR3 is TGTGCCAGCAGTCCCTGGGGGCCTTCTACCGGGGAGCTGTTTTTT. Its translation: CASSPWGPSTGELFF.